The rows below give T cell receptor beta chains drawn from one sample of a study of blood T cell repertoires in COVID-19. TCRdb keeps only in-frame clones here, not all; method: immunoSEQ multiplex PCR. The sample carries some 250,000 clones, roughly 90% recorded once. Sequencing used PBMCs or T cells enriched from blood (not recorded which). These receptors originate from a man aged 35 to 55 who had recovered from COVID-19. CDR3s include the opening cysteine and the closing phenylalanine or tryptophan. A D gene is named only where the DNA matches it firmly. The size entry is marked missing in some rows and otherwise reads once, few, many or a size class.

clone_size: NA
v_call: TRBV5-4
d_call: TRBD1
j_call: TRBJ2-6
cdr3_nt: TGTGCCAGCAGCTTCCCCACAGGGGCTGGGGCCAACGTCCTGACTTTC
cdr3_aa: CASSFPTGAGANVLTF

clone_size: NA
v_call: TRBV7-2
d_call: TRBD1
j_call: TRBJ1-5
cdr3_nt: TGTGCCAGCAACAACCGGGACAGAAATCAGCCCCAGCATTTT
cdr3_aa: CASNNRDRNQPQHF

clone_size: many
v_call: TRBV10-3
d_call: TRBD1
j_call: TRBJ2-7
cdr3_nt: TGTGCCATCAGTGATAGGTCAGGGGGCAAGGACGAGCAGTACTTC
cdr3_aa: CAISDRSGGKDEQYF

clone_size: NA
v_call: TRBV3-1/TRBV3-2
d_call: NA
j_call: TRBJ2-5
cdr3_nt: TGTGCCAGCAGCCAAGATATAGAGACCCAGTACTTC
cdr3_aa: CASSQDIETQYF

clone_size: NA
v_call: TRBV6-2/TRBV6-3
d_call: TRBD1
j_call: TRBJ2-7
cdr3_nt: TGTGCCAGCAGTTACCGACTAAACAGGGGTCATACGGGCTACGAGCAGTACTTC
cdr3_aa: CASSYRLNRGHTGYEQYF

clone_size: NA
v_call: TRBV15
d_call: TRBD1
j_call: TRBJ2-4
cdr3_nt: TGTGCCACCAGCCGTCGCAGGGACAGGGGATCCATTCAGTACTTC
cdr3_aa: CATSRRRDRGSIQYF

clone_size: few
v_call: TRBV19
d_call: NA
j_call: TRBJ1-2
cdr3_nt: TGTGCCAGTAGTGACCGGGGTGGCTATGGCTACACCTTC
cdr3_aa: CASSDRGGYGYTF

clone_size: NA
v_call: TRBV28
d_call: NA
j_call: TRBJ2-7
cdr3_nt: TGTGCCAGCGCGGGGACCGGGACAGCCTCCTACGAGCAGTACTTC
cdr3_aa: CASAGTGTASYEQYF

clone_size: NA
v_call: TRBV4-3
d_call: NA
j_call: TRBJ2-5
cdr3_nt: TGCGCCAGCAGCCAAGACGCGGGGCGGCAAGAGACCCAGTACTTC
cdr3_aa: CASSQDAGRQETQYF

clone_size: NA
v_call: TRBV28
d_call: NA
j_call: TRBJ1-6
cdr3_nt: TGTGCCAGCAGTGATATCGGGGTTAGGTATAATTCACCCCTCCACTTT
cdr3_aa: CASSDIGVRYNSPLHF

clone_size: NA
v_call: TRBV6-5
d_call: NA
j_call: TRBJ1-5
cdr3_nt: TGTGCCAGCAGAGTAACCGGGTCAAGTCAGCCCCAGCATTTT
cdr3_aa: CASRVTGSSQPQHF

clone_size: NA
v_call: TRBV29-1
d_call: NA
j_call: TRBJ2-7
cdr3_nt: TGCAGCGTTGCCCGGACACCGTCCTACGAGCAGTACTTC
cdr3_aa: CSVARTPSYEQYF

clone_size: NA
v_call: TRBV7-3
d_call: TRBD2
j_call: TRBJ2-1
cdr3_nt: TGTGCCAGCAGCTTACTTCCTAGCGGGAGTTTCAATGAGCAGTTCTTC
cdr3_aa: CASSLLPSGSFNEQFF

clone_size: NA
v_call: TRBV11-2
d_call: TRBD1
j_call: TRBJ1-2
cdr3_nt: TGTGCCAGCAGCTTAGGGACAGGGGCAAGGAAAAACTATGGCTACACCTTC
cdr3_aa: CASSLGTGARKNYGYTF

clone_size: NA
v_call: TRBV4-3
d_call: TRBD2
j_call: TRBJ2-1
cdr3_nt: TGCGCCAGCAGCCAAGAACCCTCACTAGCGGGAGATGAGCAGTTCTTC
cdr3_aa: CASSQEPSLAGDEQFF

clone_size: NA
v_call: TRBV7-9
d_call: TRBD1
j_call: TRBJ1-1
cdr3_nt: TGTGCCAGCAGCCCGGGGGACAGGGGATTGGAAGAAGCTTTCTTT
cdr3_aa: CASSPGDRGLEEAFF

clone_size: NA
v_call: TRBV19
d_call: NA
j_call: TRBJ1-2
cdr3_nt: TGTGCCAGTGCGGGAGGTACATATCGGGATGGCTACACCTTC
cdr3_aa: CASAGGTYRDGYTF

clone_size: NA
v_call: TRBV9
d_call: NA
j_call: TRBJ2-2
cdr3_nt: TGTGCCAGCAGCGTAGTCCACAGCACCGGGGAGCTGTTTTTT
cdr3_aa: CASSVVHSTGELFF

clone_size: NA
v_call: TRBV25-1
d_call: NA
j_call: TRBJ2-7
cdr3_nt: TGTGCCAGCACCCCCGGTACAGGTTCTCGCGAGCAGTACTTC
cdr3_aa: CASTPGTGSREQYF

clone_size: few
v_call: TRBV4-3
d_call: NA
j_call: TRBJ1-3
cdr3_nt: TGCGCCAGCAGCCAAGATCAGCGCTCTGGAAACACCATATATTTT
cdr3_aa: CASSQDQRSGNTIYF

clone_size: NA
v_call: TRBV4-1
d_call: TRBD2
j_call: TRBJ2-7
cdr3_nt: TGCGCCAGCAGCCAATTCTCGACTAGCGGGAGCTCCTACGAGCAGTACTTC
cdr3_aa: CASSQFSTSGSSYEQYF

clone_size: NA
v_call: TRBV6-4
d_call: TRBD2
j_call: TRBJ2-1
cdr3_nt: TGTGCCAGCAGTGACGGACTAGCGGGAGGAAATGAGCAGTTCTTC
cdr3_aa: CASSDGLAGGNEQFF

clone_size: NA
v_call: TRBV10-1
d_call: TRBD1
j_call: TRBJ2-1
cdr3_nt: TGCGCCAGCAGCTTGTGGACAGGGGCCGTCAATGAGCAGTTCTTC
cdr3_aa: CASSLWTGAVNEQFF

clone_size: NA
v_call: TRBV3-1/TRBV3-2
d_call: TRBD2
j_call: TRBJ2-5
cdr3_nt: TGTGCCAGCAGCCAAGATGAGTTTGGACTAGCGGGAGGCAGGGAGACCCAGTACTTC
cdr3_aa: CASSQDEFGLAGGRETQYF

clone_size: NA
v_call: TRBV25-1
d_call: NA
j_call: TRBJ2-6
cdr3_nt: TGTGCCAGCAGCCCCCGCGGCGAGTCTGGGGCCAACGTCCTGACTTTC
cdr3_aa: CASSPRGESGANVLTF

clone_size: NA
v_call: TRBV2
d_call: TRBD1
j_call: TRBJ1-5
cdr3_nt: TGTGCCAGCGGACAGGAGATACAGCCCCAGCATTTT
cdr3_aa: CASGQEIQPQHF

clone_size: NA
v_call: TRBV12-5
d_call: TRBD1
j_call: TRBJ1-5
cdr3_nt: TGTGCTAGTGCTTCGGACAGGGCTTTCGATCAGCCCCAGCATTTT
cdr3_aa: CASASDRAFDQPQHF

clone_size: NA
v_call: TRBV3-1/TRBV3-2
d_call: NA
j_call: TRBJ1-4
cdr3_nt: TGTGCCAGCAGCCCCAACAGAGCAACTAATGAAAAACTGTTTTTT
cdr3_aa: CASSPNRATNEKLFF

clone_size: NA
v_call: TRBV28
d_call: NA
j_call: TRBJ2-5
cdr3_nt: TGTGCCAGCAGTTTTAGGGGAGGTGGGGGGAGTCTGGAGACCCAGTACTTC
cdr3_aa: CASSFRGGGGSLETQYF

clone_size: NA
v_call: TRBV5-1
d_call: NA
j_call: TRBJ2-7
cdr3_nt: TGCGCCAGCAGCTTGATCTGGGGGCAGACCTACGAGCAGTACTTC
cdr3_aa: CASSLIWGQTYEQYF

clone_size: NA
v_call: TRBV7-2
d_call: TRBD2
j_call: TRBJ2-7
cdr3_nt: TGTGCCAGCAGCCAGAGGGTGGGAGGGCCGGACGAGCAGTACTTC
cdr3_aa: CASSQRVGGPDEQYF

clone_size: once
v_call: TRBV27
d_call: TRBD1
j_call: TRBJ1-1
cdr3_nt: TGTGCCAGCACCTCCAGGGGGCGGTACACTGAAGCTTTCTTT
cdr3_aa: CASTSRGRYTEAFF

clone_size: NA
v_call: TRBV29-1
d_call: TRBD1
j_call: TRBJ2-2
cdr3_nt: TGCAGCGTTGAGAATGATAGGGGGCGGACCGGGGAGCTGTTTTTT
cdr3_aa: CSVENDRGRTGELFF

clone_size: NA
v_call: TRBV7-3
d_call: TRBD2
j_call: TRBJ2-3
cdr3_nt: TGTGCCAGCAGCCCCCGGACTAGCGGGAGCATCCCAGATACGCAGTATTTT
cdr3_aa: CASSPRTSGSIPDTQYF

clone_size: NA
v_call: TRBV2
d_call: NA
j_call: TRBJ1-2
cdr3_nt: TGTGCCAGCAGACGCGACAGCTATGGCTACACCTTC
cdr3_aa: CASRRDSYGYTF

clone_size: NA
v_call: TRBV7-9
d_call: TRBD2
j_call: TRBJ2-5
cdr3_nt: TGTGCCAGCAGCTTAAAACTAGCGGGACAGACCCAGTACTTC
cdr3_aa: CASSLKLAGQTQYF

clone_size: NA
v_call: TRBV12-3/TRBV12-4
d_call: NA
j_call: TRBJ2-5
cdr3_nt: TGTGCCAGCAGTTTCCTAGGGGAAGAGACCCAGTACTTC
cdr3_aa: CASSFLGEETQYF

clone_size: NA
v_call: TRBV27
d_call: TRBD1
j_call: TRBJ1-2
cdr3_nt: TGTGCCAGCAGTTTATTAGGGGACAGACCTAAAAACTATGGCTACACCTTC
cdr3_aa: CASSLLGDRPKNYGYTF

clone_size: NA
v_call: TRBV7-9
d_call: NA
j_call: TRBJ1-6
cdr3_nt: TGTGCCAGTTCAGGTCCTTATAATTCACCCCTCCACTTT
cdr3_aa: CASSGPYNSPLHF

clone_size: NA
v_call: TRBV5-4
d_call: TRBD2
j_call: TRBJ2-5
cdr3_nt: TGTGCCAGCAGCTTGATCGGGGGGGTTTATGAGACCCAGTACTTC
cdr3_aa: CASSLIGGVYETQYF

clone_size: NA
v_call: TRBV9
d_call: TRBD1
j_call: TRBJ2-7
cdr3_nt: TGTGCCAGCAGCATTGTACCGGGACAGGGTTTCGCCGAGCAGTACTTC
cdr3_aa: CASSIVPGQGFAEQYF

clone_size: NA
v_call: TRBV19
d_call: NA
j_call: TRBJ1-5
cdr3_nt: TGTGCCAGTAAGGTAGGGGATTATAGCAATCAGCCCCAGCATTTT
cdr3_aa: CASKVGDYSNQPQHF

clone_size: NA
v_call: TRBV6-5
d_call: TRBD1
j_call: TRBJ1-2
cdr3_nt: TGTGCCAGCGGTCTGTTCCAGGGGGGCTATGGCTACACCTTC
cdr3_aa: CASGLFQGGYGYTF

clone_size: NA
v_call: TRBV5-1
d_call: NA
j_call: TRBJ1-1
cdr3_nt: TGCGCCAGCAGCCCCTGGAAGATCGACAGTGAAGCTTTCTTT
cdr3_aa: CASSPWKIDSEAFF

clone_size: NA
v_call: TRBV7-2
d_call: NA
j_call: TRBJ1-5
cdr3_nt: TGTGCCAGCAGCTTAGGCCTACAGTCCCATAGCAATCAGCCCCAGCATTTT
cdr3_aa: CASSLGLQSHSNQPQHF

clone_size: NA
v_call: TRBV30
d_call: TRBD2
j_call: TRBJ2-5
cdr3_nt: TGTGCCTGGAGCCTAAATGGGGGACTAGCGGGGGCTACTAGGGAGACCCAGTACTTC
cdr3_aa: CAWSLNGGLAGATRETQYF

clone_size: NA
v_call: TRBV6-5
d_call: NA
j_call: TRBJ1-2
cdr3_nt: TGTGCCAGCAGCCGGCCAGGGGCGAAGGATGGCTACACCTTC
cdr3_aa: CASSRPGAKDGYTF

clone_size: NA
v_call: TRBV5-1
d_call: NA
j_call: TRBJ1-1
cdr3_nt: TGCGCCAGCAGCTTGGGGAGGCGGGGCGGGGCTGAAGCTTTCTTT
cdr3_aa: CASSLGRRGGAEAFF

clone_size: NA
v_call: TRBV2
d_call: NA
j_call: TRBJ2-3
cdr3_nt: TGTGCCAGCAGTGATGAGCAAACTAGCACAGATACGCAGTATTTT
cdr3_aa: CASSDEQTSTDTQYF

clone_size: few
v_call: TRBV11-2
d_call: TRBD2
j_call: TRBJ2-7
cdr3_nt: TGTGCCAGCAGCTTAGCTCGGCTAGCGGGACCCTACGAGCAGTACTTC
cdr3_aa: CASSLARLAGPYEQYF

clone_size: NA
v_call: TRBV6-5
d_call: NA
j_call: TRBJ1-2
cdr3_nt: TGTGCCAGCAGATCGGACGGACTCTATGGCTACACCTTC
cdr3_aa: CASRSDGLYGYTF

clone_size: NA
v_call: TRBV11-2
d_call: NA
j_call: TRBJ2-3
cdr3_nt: TGTGCCAGCAGCTTAGAGGGGGGAAGGGCGGCAGATACGCAGTATTTT
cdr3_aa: CASSLEGGRAADTQYF

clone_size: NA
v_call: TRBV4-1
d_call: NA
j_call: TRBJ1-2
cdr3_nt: TGCGCCAGCAGCCCCACAAGTAACTATGGCTACACCTTC
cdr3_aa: CASSPTSNYGYTF

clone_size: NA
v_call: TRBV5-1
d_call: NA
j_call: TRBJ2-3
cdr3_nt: TGCGCCAGCAGCATGAGGGCTGGTACAGATACGCAGTATTTT
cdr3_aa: CASSMRAGTDTQYF

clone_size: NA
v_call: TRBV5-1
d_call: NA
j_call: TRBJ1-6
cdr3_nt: TGCGCCAGCAGCTTCGATAGGGGGGGATATAATTCACCCCTCCACTTT
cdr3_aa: CASSFDRGGYNSPLHF